Listed below are T cell receptor beta chains from one sample, sequenced in a study of blood T cell repertoires in COVID-19. This table comes from immunoSEQ multiplex PCR, and its TCRdb copy is limited to in-frame clones, with some not included. This sample has 150,000 to 200,000 clones, with 70% to 90% found just once. The sample comprised peripheral blood. Source of these receptors: a man in his 60s with acute or convalescent COVID-19. CDR3s include the opening cysteine and the closing phenylalanine or tryptophan. The order of the fields is clone size, V gene, J gene, D gene, CDR3 DNA, CDR3 protein. The D gene is left open where the match is weak. A row's size may be missing; if present it is once, few, many or a size class.

NA	TRBV7-3	TRBJ1-1	NA	TGTGCCAGCAGCTTAAGGGGCAGGGCTGGAACTGAAGCTTTCTTT	CASSLRGRAGTEAFF
few	TRBV7-8	TRBJ2-5	NA	TGTGCCAGCAGCCCGAGGGTCGCAGAGACCCAGTACTTC	CASSPRVAETQYF
NA	TRBV4-2	TRBJ1-2	NA	TGTGCCAGCAGCCAAGATCGTCACAGTAACTATGGCTACACCTTC	CASSQDRHSNYGYTF
NA	TRBV6-6	TRBJ2-7	NA	TGTGCCAGCGGTCGAGGAGTGGGGAGCTCCTACGAGCAGTACTTC	CASGRGVGSSYEQYF
NA	TRBV4-1	TRBJ2-5	TRBD2	TGCGCCAGCAGACGGACTAGCGGGACAGAAGAGACCCAGTACTTC	CASRRTSGTEETQYF
NA	TRBV21-1	TRBJ2-7	NA	TGTGCCAGCAGCAAAGTCACAGGGGGTGCCTACGAGCAGTACTTC	CASSKVTGGAYEQYF
NA	TRBV4-3	TRBJ2-2	TRBD2	TGCGCCAGCAGCCACGGACTAGCATCCGGGGAGCTGTTTTTT	CASSHGLASGELFF
NA	TRBV13	TRBJ2-1	TRBD2	TGTGCCAGCAGCTTCTTTGCGGGAGGGCCGGGTAGTGAGCAGTTCTTC	CASSFFAGGPGSEQFF
NA	TRBV5-4	TRBJ2-3	TRBD2	TGTGCCAGCAGCTTCCACGGGAGGGACACAGATACGCAGTATTTT	CASSFHGRDTDTQYF
NA	TRBV2	TRBJ2-7	NA	TGTGCCAGCAGTGATGCGGGGAACTCCTACGAGCAGTACTTC	CASSDAGNSYEQYF
NA	TRBV7-2	TRBJ2-5	NA	TGTGCCAGCAGCTTCACCGACAAGCCGTACCAAGAGACCCAGTACTTC	CASSFTDKPYQETQYF
NA	TRBV7-3	TRBJ2-3	NA	TGTGCCAGCAGCTTAAAGAAACTCCCCAGCACAGATACGCAGTATTTT	CASSLKKLPSTDTQYF
NA	TRBV11-2	TRBJ1-2	NA	TGTGCCAGCAGCGGACGGACAAAAGCTAACTATGGCTACACCTTC	CASSGRTKANYGYTF
NA	TRBV27	TRBJ2-1	TRBD2	TGTGCCAGCAGTCCTTTCCCCGCTAGCGGGACCAGCAGCTCCTACAATGAGCAGTTCTTC	CASSPFPASGTSSSYNEQFF
NA	TRBV30	TRBJ1-2	NA	TGTGCCTGGAGTCCCCCTCCCTATGGCTACACCTTC	CAWSPPPYGYTF
NA	TRBV7-3	TRBJ2-2	TRBD1	TGTGCCAGCAGGTCCGGGACAGCGAACACCGGGGAGCTGTTTTTT	CASRSGTANTGELFF
NA	TRBV28	TRBJ2-7	TRBD1	TGTGCCAGCAGTCGGACGGGACAGTCCTACGAGCAGTACTTC	CASSRTGQSYEQYF
once	TRBV5-1	TRBJ1-2	TRBD1	TGCGCCAGCAGCTTGGGACAGGGGGCCCACTATGGCTACACCTTC	CASSLGQGAHYGYTF
NA	TRBV10-3	TRBJ2-7	TRBD2	TGTGCCATCAGTGACCCGGGACTAGCGGGGAGCCTGGGCGAGCAGTACTTC	CAISDPGLAGSLGEQYF
NA	TRBV6-5	TRBJ2-2	NA	TGTGCCTCCTCACGCGTCGTTTCCGGGGAGCTGTTTTTT	CASSRVVSGELFF
NA	TRBV9	TRBJ2-1	NA	TGTGCCAGCAGCGTAGTGGGGGGTGGGAGCAATGAGCAGTTCTTC	CASSVVGGGSNEQFF
NA	TRBV2	TRBJ2-1	NA	TGTGCCAGCTACTACAATGAGCAGTTCTTC	CASYYNEQFF
NA	TRBV28	TRBJ1-1	NA	TGTGCCAGCAGTTTAGTCGCTGAAGCTTTCTTT	CASSLVAEAFF
NA	TRBV9	TRBJ2-2	NA	TGTGCCAGCAGCTCTCGGTCGGGTACCGGGGAGCTGTTTTTT	CASSSRSGTGELFF
few	TRBV30	TRBJ1-2	NA	TGTGCCTGGAGTGGAGACAGTAAAAGGGGCTATGGCTACACCTTC	CAWSGDSKRGYGYTF
NA	TRBV4-2	TRBJ2-7	TRBD2	TGTGCCAGCAGCCAAGCTAGCGGGCAAACCTACGAGCAGTACTTC	CASSQASGQTYEQYF
NA	TRBV14	TRBJ2-6	TRBD1	TGTGCCAGCAGCCACTCTGGACAGGGCCACTCTGGGGCCAACGTCCTGACTTTC	CASSHSGQGHSGANVLTF
once	TRBV11-3	TRBJ2-5	NA	TGTGCCAGCAGCTTCGCAGGTCAAGAGACCCAGTACTTC	CASSFAGQETQYF
NA	TRBV18	TRBJ1-1	NA	TGTGCCAGCTCACTTCCAGGGGCGCATACTGAAGCTTTCTTT	CASSLPGAHTEAFF
NA	TRBV27	TRBJ1-3	TRBD1	TGTGCCAGCAGTTTATCCGGGACAGGGGCAGCTGGAAACACCATATATTTT	CASSLSGTGAAGNTIYF
NA	TRBV6-6	TRBJ1-2	NA	TGTGCCAGCAGCCCCCGGCAGAGGCCTAACTATGGCTACACCTTC	CASSPRQRPNYGYTF
NA	TRBV4-1	TRBJ2-1	NA	TGCGCCAGCAGCCAAGTCGGGACCTACAATGAGCAGTTCTTC	CASSQVGTYNEQFF
once	TRBV7-8	TRBJ2-1	TRBD1	TGTGCCAGCAGCTCCGCCGGGACAGGGGGCCTGGGTGAGCAGTTCTTC	CASSSAGTGGLGEQFF
NA	TRBV19	TRBJ2-3	TRBD2	TGTGCCAGTAGTTTTTCTGTTGGGAGCGGGAGGGCCCAAGATACGCAGTATTTT	CASSFSVGSGRAQDTQYF
NA	TRBV6-5	TRBJ2-3	TRBD2	TGTGCCAGCAGCCATAGCGGGAGTAGGGCAGATACGCAGTATTTT	CASSHSGSRADTQYF
NA	TRBV27	TRBJ2-7	TRBD1	TGTGCCAGCAGTGCCGGGACAGGGGTTTACGAGCAGTACTTC	CASSAGTGVYEQYF
NA	TRBV5-5	TRBJ2-1	NA	TGTGCCAGCAGCTTGGCCGTGACTAGCAATGAGCAGTTCTTC	CASSLAVTSNEQFF
NA	TRBV19	TRBJ2-1	TRBD2	TGTGCCAGTAGGACCGGGACTAGCGCCAACAATGAGCAGTTCTTC	CASRTGTSANNEQFF
NA	TRBV28	TRBJ2-1	TRBD2	TGTGCCAGCAGTCCCCCCCTGGGACTAGCGGGACGTGGTGAGCAGTTCTTC	CASSPPLGLAGRGEQFF
NA	TRBV28	TRBJ1-5	NA	TGTGCCAGCAGTGAGGAGGGCGTTGGCAATCAGCCCCAGCATTTT	CASSEEGVGNQPQHF
NA	TRBV11-2	TRBJ2-1	TRBD2	TGTGCCAGCAGCTTAGGGACTAGCCGTCACTATGAGCAGTTCTTC	CASSLGTSRHYEQFF
once	TRBV7-7	TRBJ2-5	TRBD2	TGTGCTAGCAGCTCCCGGGGACTAGCGGGAGGTCCTCAGTACTTC	CASSSRGLAGGPQYF
NA	TRBV18	TRBJ2-6	TRBD1	TGTGCCAGCTCACCCCCAGGGGGCCGTGGGGCCAACGTCCTGACTTTC	CASSPPGGRGANVLTF
NA	TRBV5-6	TRBJ2-1	NA	TGTGCCAGCAGCGAAGAGGGGAGGAGCTCCTACAATGAGCAGTTCTTC	CASSEEGRSSYNEQFF
NA	TRBV19	TRBJ2-1	NA	TGTGCCAGTAGTATAATAGCCGATGAGCAGTTCTTC	CASSIIADEQFF
NA	TRBV10-3	TRBJ2-1	NA	TGTGCCATCAGTGACAGGGGCGAGTCAGGGGACAATGAGCAGTTCTTC	CAISDRGESGDNEQFF
NA	TRBV28	TRBJ2-7	NA	TGTGCCAGCAAAAACTTAGCGGAGAACTACGAGCAGTACTTC	CASKNLAENYEQYF
NA	TRBV6-5	TRBJ2-1	NA	TGTGCCAGCAGACGATTCGGACAAGTCCCTGAGCAGTTCTTC	CASRRFGQVPEQFF
NA	TRBV19	TRBJ2-5	TRBD2	TGTGCCAGTAGTATAGTTCTAGCGGGAGTAGGTCAAGAGACCCAGTACTTC	CASSIVLAGVGQETQYF
NA	TRBV19	TRBJ2-1	NA	TGTGCCAGTAGTATAGGGGGGCAGAGTCTCGGTGAGCAGTTCTTC	CASSIGGQSLGEQFF
NA	TRBV5-1	TRBJ2-7	TRBD2	TGCGCCAGCACCTTCGCTAGCGGGAACTCCTACGAGCAGTACTTC	CASTFASGNSYEQYF
few	TRBV7-3	TRBJ2-1	TRBD2	TGTGCCAGCAGCTTACTAGCGGGGCAAGGGGGGAATGAGCAGTTCTTC	CASSLLAGQGGNEQFF
once	TRBV7-8	TRBJ1-5	TRBD1	TGTGCCAGCAGGATGACAGGGGACCGGCAGCCCCAGCATTTT	CASRMTGDRQPQHF
NA	TRBV24-1	TRBJ2-1	NA	TGTGCCACCAGTGGAGGGGGTAATGAGCAGTTCTTC	CATSGGGNEQFF